This TCR beta chain was recovered during a study of T-cell reconstitution after alpha-beta-depleted transplantation in children. Findings and limits, study-wide: One year post-transplant, T-cell counts and diversity were largely derived from T cells produced anew. Some patients owed their high day-60 TCRbeta diversity to surviving recipient T cells and thymic progenitors. At around two months after transplant, the alpha-beta T cells were reportedly derived from several hundred expanded clones that came from non-depleted graft cells.

Unique molecular identifiers were incorporated when the TCRbeta library was constructed. One entry per CDR3 protein, called by TCRdb with MiXCR from the PCR reads. Of hundreds of thousands of distinct CDR3 sequences listed, 23% were seen once; the top ten hold around 14%. This CDR3 is built from 15 residues. Trimming took off 2 bases at V and 7 bases at J, with 15 bases between the two ends. This clonotype has a handful of counts. The antigen is undetermined. This clonotype was sampled from a boy under two years old who had a stem cell transplant for acute myeloid leukemia, so the T cells may come from the graft donor. V and J are TRBV12-3 or TRBV12-4 and TRBJ2-1; D tentatively reads TRBD1 or TRBD2 (5 bases each). The sequences come from PBMCs, mostly from graft donor cells, collected 360 days after TCRalphabeta/CD19-depleted stem cell transplant. CDR3 loop: CASSLTTGLLNEQFF. The CDR3 DNA is TGTGCCAGCAGTTTAACCACGGGGCTACTGAATGAGCAGTTCTTC.